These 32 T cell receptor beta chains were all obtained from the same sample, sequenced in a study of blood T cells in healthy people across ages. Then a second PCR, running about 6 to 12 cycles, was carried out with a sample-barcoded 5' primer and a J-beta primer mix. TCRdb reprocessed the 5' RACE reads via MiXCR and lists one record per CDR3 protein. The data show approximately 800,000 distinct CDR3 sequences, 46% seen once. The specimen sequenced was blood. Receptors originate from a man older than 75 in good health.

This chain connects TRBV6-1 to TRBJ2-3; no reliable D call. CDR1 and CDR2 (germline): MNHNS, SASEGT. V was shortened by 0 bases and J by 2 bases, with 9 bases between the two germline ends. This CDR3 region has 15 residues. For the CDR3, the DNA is TGTGCCAGCAGTGAAGCAGGGTTCTACACAGATACGCAGTATTTT. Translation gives CASSEAGFYTDTQYF.

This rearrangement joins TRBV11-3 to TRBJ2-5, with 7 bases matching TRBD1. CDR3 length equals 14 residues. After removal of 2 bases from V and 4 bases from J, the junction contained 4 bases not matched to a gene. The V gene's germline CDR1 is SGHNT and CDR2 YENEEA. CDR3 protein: CASSLRYRGETQYF. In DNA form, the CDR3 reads TGTGCCAGCAGCTTAAGGTACAGGGGAGAGACCCAGTACTTC.

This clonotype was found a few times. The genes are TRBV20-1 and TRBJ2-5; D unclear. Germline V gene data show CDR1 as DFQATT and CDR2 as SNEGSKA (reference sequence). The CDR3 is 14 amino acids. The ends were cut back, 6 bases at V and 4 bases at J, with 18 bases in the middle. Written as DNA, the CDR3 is TGCAGTGCCCCTCGTTTGGTGGGCCGAGAGACCCAGTACTTC. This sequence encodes CSAPRLVGRETQYF.

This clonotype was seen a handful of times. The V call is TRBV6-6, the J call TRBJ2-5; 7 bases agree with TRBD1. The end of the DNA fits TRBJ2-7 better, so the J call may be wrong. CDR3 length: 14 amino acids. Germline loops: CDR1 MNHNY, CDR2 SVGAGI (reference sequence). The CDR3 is CASSGTVPTYEQYF. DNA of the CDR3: TGTGCCAGCTCCGGGACAGTCCCGACCTACGAGCAGTACTTC.

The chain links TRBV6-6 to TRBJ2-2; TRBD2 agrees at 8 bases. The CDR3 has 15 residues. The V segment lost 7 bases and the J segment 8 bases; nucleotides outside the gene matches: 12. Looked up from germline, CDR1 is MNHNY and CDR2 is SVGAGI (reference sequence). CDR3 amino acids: CASTPLTAGGGELFF. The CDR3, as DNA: TGTGCCAGCACCCCGCTAACGGCGGGAGGTGGGGAGCTGTTTTTT.

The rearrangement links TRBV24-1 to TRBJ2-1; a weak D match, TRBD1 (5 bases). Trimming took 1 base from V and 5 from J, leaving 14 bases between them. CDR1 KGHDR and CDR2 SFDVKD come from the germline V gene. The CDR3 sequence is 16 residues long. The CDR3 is CATSDFGFLGDNEQFF. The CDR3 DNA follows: TGTGCCACCAGTGATTTTGGCTTTCTAGGGGACAATGAGCAGTTCTTC.

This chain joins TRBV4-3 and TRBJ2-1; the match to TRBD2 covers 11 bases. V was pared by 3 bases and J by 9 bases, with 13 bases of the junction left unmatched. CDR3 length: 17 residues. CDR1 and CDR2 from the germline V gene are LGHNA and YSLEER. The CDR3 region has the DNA TGCGCCAGCAGCCAGGCTTTATTAGCGGGAGGGCCGATTGAGCAGTTCTTC. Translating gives CASSQALLAGGPIEQFF.

The CDR3 here is CSAGQGLPVSVGKNIQYF. CDR3 in DNA: TGCAGTGCTGGACAGGGTCTCCCCGTATCGGTTGGCAAAAACATTCAGTACTTC. The chain combines TRBV20-1 with TRBJ2-4, with 8 bases identical to TRBD1. V lost 5 bases, J lost 3 bases, and 18 bases stayed unmatched. The CDR3 length is 18 residues. The germline gives CDR1 DFQATT, CDR2 SNEGSKA (reference sequence).

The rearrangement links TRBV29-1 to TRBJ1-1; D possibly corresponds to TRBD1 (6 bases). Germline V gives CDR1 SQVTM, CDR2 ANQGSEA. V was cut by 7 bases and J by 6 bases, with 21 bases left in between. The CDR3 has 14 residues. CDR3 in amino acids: CSAKRSGEGSEAFF. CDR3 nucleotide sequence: TGCAGCGCCAAACGGTCAGGGGAAGGGTCTGAAGCTTTCTTT.

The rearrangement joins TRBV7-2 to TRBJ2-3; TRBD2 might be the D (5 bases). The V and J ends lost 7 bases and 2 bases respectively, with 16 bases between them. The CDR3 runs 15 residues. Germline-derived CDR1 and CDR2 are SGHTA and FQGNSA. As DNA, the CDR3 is TGTGCCAGCACTCGAAGGCGGGCGGACACAGATACGCAGTATTTT. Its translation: CASTRRRADTDTQYF.

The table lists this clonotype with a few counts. The CDR3 nucleotides read TGTGCCAGCATCCCTAGCGGGCCTTCCTACGAGCAGTACTTC. This encodes CASIPSGPSYEQYF. The chain couples TRBV28 to TRBJ2-7; 8 bases line up with TRBD2. J gave up 1 base and V 7 bases, and 6 bases lay outside the gene matches. Germline V lookup: CDR1 MDHEN, CDR2 SYDVKM. The CDR3 runs 14 residues.

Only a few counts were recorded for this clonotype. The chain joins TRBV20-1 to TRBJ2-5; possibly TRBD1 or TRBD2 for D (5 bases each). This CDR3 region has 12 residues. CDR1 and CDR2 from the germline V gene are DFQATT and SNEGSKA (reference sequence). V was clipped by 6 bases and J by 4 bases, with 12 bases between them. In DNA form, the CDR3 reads TGCAGTGCCAGGACGGGACGAGAGACCCAGTACTTC. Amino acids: CSARTGRETQYF.

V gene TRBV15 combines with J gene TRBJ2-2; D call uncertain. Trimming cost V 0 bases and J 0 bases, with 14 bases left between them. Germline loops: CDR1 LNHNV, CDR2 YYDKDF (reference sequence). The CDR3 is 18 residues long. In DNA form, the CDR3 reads TGTGCCACCAGCAGAGAGGGGAAGGGCAGGACGAACACCGGGGAGCTGTTTTTT. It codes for CATSREGKGRTNTGELFF.

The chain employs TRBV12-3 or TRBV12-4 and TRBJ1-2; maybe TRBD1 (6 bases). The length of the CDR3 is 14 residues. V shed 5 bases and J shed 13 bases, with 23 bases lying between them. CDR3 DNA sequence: TGTGCCAGCAGTCTACGGGACACAGGGCCGCCCAGCACCTTC. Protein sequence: CASSLRDTGPPSTF.

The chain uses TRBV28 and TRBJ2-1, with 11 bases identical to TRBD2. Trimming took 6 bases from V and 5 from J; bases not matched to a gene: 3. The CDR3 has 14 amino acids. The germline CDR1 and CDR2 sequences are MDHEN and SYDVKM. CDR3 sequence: CASRTSGENNEQFF. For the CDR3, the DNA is TGTGCCAGCAGGACTAGCGGGGAGAACAATGAGCAGTTCTTC.

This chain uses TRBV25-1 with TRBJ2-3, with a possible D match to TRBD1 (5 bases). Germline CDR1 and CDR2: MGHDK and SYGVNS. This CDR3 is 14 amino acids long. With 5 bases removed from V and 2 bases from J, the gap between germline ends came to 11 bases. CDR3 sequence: CASSPQVYTDTQYF. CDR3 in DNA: TGTGCCAGCAGTCCACAGGTATACACAGATACGCAGTATTTT.

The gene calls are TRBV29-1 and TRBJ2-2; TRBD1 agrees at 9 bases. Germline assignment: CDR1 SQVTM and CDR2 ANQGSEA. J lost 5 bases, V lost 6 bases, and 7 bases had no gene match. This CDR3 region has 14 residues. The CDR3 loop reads CSVVVTGGTGELFF. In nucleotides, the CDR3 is TGCAGCGTCGTCGTGACAGGGGGAACCGGGGAGCTGTTTTTT.

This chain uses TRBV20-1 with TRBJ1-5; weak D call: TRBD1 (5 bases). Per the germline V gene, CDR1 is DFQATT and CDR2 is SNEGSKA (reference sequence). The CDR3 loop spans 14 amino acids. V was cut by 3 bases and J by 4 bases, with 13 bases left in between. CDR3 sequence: CSARQGSVNQPQHF. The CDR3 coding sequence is TGCAGTGCTAGGCAGGGATCGGTAAATCAGCCCCAGCATTTT.

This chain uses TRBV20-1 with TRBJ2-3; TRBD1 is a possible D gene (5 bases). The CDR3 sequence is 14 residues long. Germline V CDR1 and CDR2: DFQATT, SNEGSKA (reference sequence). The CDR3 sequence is CGALAPPSTDTQYF. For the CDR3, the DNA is TGCGGGGCCTTGGCACCCCCTAGCACAGATACGCAGTATTTT.

The CDR3 bases are TGTGCCAGCAGTCGAGGAGCGGTATTCCAAGAGACCCAGTACTTC. Protein: CASSRGAVFQETQYF. J is TRBJ2-5 and V is TRBV12-3 or TRBV12-4; TRBD2 is a possible D gene (5 bases). CDR3 length: 15 amino acids. With 5 bases removed from V and 1 base from J, the gap between germline ends came to 14 bases.

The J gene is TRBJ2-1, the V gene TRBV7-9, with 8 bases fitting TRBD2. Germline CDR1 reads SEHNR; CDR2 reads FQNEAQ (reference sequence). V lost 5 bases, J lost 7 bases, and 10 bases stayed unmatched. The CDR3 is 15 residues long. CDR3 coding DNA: TGTGCCAGCAGCCAACGGGAGGGGGGTTTGAATGAGCAGTTCTTC. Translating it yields CASSQREGGLNEQFF.

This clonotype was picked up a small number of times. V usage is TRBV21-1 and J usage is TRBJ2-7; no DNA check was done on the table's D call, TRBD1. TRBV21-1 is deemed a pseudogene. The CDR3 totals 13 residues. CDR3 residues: CASISGTDYEQYF. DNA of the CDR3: TGTGCCAGCATCTCCGGGACAGACTACGAGCAGTACTTC.

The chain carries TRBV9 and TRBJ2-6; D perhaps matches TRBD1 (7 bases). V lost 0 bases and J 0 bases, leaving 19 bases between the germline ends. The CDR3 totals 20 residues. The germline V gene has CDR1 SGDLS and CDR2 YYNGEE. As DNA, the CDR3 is TGTGCCAGCAGCGTAGGGACAGGACTAATCAAAAACTCTGGGGCCAACGTCCTGACTTTC. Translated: CASSVGTGLIKNSGANVLTF. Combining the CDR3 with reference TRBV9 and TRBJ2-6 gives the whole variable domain DSGVTQTPKHLITATGQRVTLRCSPRSGDLSVYWYQQSLDQGLQFLIQYYNGEERAKGNILERFSAQQFPDLHSELNLSSLELGDSALYFCASSVGTGLIKNSGANVLTFGAGSRLTVL.

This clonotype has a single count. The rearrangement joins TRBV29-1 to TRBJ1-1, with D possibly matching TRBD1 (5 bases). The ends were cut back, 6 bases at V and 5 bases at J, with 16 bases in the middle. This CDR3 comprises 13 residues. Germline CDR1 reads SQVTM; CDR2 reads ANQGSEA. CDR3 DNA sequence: TGCAGCGTAGTGACAGCCCGGGGAACTGAAGCTTTCTTT. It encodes CSVVTARGTEAFF.

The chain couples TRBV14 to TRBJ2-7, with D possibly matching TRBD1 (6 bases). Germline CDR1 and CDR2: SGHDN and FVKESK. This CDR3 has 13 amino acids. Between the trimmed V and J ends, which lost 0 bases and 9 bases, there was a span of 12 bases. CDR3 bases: TGTGCCAGCAGCCAAGATCGACCAGGGGTGCAGTACTTC. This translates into CASSQDRPGVQYF.

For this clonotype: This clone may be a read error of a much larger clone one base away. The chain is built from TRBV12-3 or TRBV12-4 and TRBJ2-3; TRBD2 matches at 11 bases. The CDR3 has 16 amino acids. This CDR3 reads CASSSGLAGPGDMQYF. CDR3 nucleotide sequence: TGTGCCAGCAGTTCTGGACTAGCGGGTCCTGGGGATATGCAGTATTTT.

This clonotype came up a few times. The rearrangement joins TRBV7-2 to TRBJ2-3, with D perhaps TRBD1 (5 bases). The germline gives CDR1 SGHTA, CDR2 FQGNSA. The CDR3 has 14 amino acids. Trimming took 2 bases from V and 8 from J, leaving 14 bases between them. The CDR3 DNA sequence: TGTGCCAGCAGCTTAATTAGGGGAAGGGTTACGCAGTATTTT. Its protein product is CASSLIRGRVTQYF.

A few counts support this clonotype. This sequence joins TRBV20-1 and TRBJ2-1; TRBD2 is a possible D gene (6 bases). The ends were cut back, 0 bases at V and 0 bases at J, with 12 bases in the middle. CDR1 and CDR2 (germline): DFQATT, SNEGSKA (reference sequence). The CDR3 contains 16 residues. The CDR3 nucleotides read TGCAGTGCTAGAGATCGGCGGGGTCGCTCCTACAATGAGCAGTTCTTC. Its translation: CSARDRRGRSYNEQFF.

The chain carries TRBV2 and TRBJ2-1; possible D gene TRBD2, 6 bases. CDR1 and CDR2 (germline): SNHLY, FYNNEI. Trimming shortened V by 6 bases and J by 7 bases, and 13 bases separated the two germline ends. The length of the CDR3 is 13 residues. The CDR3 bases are TGTGCCAGCAGGACCGGGACTCATAATGAGCAGTTCTTC. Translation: CASRTGTHNEQFF.

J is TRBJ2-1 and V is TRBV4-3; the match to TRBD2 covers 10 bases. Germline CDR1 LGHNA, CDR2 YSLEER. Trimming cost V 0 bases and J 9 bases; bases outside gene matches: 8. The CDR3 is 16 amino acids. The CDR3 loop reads CASSQDASGRAVEQFF. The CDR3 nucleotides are TGCGCCAGCAGCCAAGATGCGAGCGGGAGGGCAGTTGAGCAGTTCTTC.

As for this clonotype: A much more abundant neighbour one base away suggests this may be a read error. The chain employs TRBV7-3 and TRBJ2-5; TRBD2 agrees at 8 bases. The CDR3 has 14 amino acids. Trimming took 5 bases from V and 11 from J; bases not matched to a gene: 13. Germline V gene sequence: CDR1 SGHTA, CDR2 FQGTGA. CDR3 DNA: TGTGCCAGCAGCCAAAGCGGGAGATACAATGAGCAGTACTTC. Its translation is CASSQSGRYNEQYF.

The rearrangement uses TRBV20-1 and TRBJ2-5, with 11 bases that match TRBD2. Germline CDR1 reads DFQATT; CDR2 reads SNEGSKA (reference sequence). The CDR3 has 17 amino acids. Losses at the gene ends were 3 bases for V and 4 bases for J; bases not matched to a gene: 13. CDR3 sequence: CSASTNLAGGSSETQYF. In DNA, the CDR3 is TGCAGTGCTAGCACCAACTTAGCGGGGGGGTCTTCAGAGACCCAGTACTTC.